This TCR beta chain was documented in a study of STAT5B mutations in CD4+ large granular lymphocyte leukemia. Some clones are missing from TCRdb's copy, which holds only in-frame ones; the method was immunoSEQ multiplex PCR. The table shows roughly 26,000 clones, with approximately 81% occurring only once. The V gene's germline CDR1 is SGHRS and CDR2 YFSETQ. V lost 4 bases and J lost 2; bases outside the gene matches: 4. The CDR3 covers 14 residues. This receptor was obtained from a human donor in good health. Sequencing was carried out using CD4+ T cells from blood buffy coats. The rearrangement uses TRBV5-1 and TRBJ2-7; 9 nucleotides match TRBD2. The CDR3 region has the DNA TGCGCCAGCAGCATTACTAGCGGGCCCTACGAGCAGTACTTC. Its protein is CASSITSGPYEQYF.